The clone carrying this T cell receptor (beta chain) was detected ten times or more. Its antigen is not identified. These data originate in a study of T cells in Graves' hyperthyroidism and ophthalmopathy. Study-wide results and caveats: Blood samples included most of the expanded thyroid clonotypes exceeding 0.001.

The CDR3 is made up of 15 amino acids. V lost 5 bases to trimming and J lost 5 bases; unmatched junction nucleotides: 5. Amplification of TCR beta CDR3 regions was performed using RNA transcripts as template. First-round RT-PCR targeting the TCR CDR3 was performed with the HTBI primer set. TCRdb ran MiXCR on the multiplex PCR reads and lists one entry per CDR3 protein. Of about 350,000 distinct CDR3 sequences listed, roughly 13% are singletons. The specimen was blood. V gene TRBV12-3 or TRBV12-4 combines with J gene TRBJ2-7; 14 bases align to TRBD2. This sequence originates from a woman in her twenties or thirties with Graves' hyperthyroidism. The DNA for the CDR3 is TGTGCCAGCAGTAGACTAGCGGGAGGGACCCACGAGCAGTACTTC. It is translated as CASSRLAGGTHEQYF.